This T cell receptor beta chain was identified during a study of breast tumors, draining lymph nodes, adjacent tissues (dated by TCRdb to the mid-2010s). Background for the entire study: The study compared TCR beta repertoires across tumor, adjacent nontumor tissue and axillary lymph nodes from breast cancer patients. In human breast cancer, the study set out to assess how tumor, surrounding tissue and draining lymph node repertoires relate to one another and whether T cells might be exchanged between them.

The axillary draining lymph nodes of breast cancer patients were the source of the lymph node samples. Sequencer: Illumina HiSeq 2000. Multiplex PCR amplification was used to generate the TCR beta chain libraries. High-throughput sequencing was used to analyze the amplified TCR beta chain products. Using fastp trimming at Q25 and MiXCR clonotype assembly, TCRdb reanalyzed the public sequencing data and kept in-frame beta chains. Identical CDR3 proteins give one entry, which carries the most common genes and DNA. Across this sample there are roughly 100,000 distinct CDR3 sequences, with under 40% seen only once. The biggest ten clones account for approximately 5% of the sample. Overall results and qualifications from the work: The data were considered consistent with the idea that most tumor T cells come from the lymph node and then expand in tumor tissue. T-cell repertoire diversity in tumors was found to be lower than in lymph nodes but higher than in nontumor tissue, and preferential V and J gene usage was observed. The similarity between tumor and nontumor tissue repertoires was significantly greater in luminal-like breast cancer than in basal-like breast cancer. The conclusion that tumor T cells originate in lymph nodes was presented as consistent with a hypothesis rather than as directly demonstrated.

According to the germline V gene, CDR1 reads SGHTS and CDR2 reads YDEGEE. From its cysteine to its phenylalanine, the CDR3 spans 16 amino acids. The only DNA kept is the CDR3, 48 bases in frame from the first base. V is trimmed back by 4 bases and J by 3 bases, and the junction contains 10 bases that no gene match accounts for. This clonotype was seen ten or more times. The antigen this receptor binds is unknown. No base quality information exists; no much larger clone differs at one position. Material: axillary lymph node tissue. The sequence derives from a female donor with breast cancer. Some clones in this sample may be carry-over from other donors' samples. This chain is built from TRBV5-8 and TRBJ1-2, with 9 middle bases fitting TRBD1. The DNA sequence is TGTGCCAGCAGCACGGGACAGGGTGGGTTCTACTATGGCTACACCTTC. It encodes CASSTGQGGFYYGYTF.